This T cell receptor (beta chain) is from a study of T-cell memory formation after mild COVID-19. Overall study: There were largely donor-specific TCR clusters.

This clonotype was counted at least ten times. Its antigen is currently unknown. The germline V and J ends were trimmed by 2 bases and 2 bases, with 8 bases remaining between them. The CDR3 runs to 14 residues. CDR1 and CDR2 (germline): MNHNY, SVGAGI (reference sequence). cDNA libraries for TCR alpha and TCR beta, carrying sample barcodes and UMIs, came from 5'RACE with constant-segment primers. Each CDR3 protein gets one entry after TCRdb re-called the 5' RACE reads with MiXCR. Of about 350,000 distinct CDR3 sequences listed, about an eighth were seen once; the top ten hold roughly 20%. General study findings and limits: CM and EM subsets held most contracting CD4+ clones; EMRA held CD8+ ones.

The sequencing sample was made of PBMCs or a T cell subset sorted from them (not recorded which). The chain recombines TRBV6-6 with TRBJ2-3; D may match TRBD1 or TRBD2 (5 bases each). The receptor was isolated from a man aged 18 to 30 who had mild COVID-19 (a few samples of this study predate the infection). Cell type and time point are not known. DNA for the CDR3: TGTGCCAGCAGTTACAGGGACCCCACAGATACGCAGTATTTT. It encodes CASSYRDPTDTQYF.